The 7 T cell receptor beta chains below come from one sample, sequenced in a study of shared clonotypes between healthy human individuals. CD45RO-negative, CCR7-positively selected cells formed the naive CD8 fraction, excluding terminally differentiated effector memory CD45RA+ cells. Profiling relied on immunoSEQ multiplex PCR, and the TCRdb table lists in-frame clones only, not all of them. Here the sample spans millions of clones, roughly 95% being singletons. Sequences were obtained from naive CD8+ T cells sorted from blood. The source of these receptors is a young man in good health.

The chain is built from TRBV14 and TRBJ1-1; TRBD1 might be the D (5 bases). The CDR3 totals 17 residues. Germline V lookup: CDR1 SGHDN, CDR2 FVKESK. The V end was cut by 3 bases, the J end by 3 bases, with 20 bases between. The CDR3: CASSQKLVGPGDTEAFF. CDR3 DNA: TGTGCCAGCAGCCAGAAGCTCGTGGGGCCGGGGGACACTGAAGCTTTCTTT. The full variable domain, its missing parts supplied by reference TRBV14 and TRBJ1-1, is EAGVTQFPSHSVIEKGQTVTLRCDPISGHDNLYWYRRVMGKEIKFLLHFVKESKQDESGMPNNRFLAERTGGTYSTLKVQPAELEDSGVYFCASSQKLVGPGDTEAFFGQGTRLTVV.

The chain uses TRBV19 and TRBJ2-7; TRBD1 might be the D (6 bases). V lost 6 bases, J lost 3 bases, and 12 bases lay in between. Germline CDR1 is LNHDA and CDR2 is SQIVND (reference sequence). The CDR3 has 13 amino acids. The DNA for the CDR3 is TGTGCCAGTAGCACAGGGTTTGGCTACGAGCAGTACTTC. As protein: CASSTGFGYEQYF.

The gene calls are TRBV6-6 and TRBJ2-7; D not resolved. The CDR3 covers 13 residues. Germline CDR1 MNHNY, CDR2 SVGAGI (reference sequence). Trimming took off 5 bases at V and 2 bases at J, with 10 bases between the two ends. The CDR3 region is CASSAGPPYEQYF. DNA of the CDR3: TGTGCCAGCAGTGCCGGGCCTCCCTACGAGCAGTACTTC.

This rearrangement joins TRBV28 to TRBJ2-3; 11 bases are a match to TRBD2. The CDR3 is 16 residues long. V was pared by 2 bases and J by 6 bases, with 7 bases of the junction left unmatched. From germline, CDR1 is MDHEN and CDR2 SYDVKM. The CDR3, as DNA: TGTGCCAGCAGTTTACGGCTAGCGGGGGGCTCCGATACGCAGTATTTT. Translated, it gives CASSLRLAGGSDTQYF. Full variable domain (rest looked up from reference TRBV28 and TRBJ2-3): DVKVTQSSRYLVKRTGEKVFLECVQDMDHENMFWYRQDPGLGLRLIYFSYDVKMKEKGDIPEGYSVSREKKERFSLILESASTNQTSMYLCASSLRLAGGSDTQYFGPGTRLTVL.

A word on this clone: Other nucleotide sequences in the sample specify the same CDR3. The chain carries TRBV19 and TRBJ2-7; D is possibly TRBD2 (6 bases). The CDR3 extends over 14 amino acids. V lost 3 bases and J 0 bases, leaving 9 bases between the germline ends. Per the germline V gene, CDR1 is LNHDA and CDR2 is SQIVND (reference sequence). The CDR3 sequence is CASSIAGSSYEQYF. CDR3 coding DNA: TGTGCCAGTAGTATTGCGGGGAGCTCCTACGAGCAGTACTTC.

The chain carries TRBV7-9 and TRBJ1-5; weak D call: TRBD1 (5 bases). Germline V gene lookup returns CDR1 SEHNR and CDR2 FQNEAQ (reference sequence). The CDR3 consists of 16 residues. V lost 1 base to trimming and J lost 2 bases, with 12 bases between them. The CDR3 spells CASSLGTGRGNQPQHF. The CDR3 region has the DNA TGTGCCAGCAGCTTAGGGACGGGACGTGGCAATCAGCCCCAGCATTTT. The entire variable domain, with the rest obtained from reference TRBV7-9 and TRBJ1-5, is as follows: DTGVSQNPRHKITKRGQNVTFRCDPISEHNRLYWYRQTLGQGPEFLTYFQNEAQLEKSRLLSDRFSAERPKGSFSTLEIQRTEQGDSAMYLCASSLGTGRGNQPQHFGDGTRLSIL.

As to this clone: Different DNA sequences within this sample yield the same CDR3. This rearrangement joins TRBV9 to TRBJ2-7; D gene unclear. V dropped 0 bases and J dropped 4 bases, with 11 bases sitting between them. Looked up from germline, CDR1 is SGDLS and CDR2 is YYNGEE. The CDR3 contains 14 residues. The CDR3 DNA reads TGTGCCAGCAGCGTAGGCGCAGGACCTTACGAGCAGTACTTC. This encodes CASSVGAGPYEQYF.